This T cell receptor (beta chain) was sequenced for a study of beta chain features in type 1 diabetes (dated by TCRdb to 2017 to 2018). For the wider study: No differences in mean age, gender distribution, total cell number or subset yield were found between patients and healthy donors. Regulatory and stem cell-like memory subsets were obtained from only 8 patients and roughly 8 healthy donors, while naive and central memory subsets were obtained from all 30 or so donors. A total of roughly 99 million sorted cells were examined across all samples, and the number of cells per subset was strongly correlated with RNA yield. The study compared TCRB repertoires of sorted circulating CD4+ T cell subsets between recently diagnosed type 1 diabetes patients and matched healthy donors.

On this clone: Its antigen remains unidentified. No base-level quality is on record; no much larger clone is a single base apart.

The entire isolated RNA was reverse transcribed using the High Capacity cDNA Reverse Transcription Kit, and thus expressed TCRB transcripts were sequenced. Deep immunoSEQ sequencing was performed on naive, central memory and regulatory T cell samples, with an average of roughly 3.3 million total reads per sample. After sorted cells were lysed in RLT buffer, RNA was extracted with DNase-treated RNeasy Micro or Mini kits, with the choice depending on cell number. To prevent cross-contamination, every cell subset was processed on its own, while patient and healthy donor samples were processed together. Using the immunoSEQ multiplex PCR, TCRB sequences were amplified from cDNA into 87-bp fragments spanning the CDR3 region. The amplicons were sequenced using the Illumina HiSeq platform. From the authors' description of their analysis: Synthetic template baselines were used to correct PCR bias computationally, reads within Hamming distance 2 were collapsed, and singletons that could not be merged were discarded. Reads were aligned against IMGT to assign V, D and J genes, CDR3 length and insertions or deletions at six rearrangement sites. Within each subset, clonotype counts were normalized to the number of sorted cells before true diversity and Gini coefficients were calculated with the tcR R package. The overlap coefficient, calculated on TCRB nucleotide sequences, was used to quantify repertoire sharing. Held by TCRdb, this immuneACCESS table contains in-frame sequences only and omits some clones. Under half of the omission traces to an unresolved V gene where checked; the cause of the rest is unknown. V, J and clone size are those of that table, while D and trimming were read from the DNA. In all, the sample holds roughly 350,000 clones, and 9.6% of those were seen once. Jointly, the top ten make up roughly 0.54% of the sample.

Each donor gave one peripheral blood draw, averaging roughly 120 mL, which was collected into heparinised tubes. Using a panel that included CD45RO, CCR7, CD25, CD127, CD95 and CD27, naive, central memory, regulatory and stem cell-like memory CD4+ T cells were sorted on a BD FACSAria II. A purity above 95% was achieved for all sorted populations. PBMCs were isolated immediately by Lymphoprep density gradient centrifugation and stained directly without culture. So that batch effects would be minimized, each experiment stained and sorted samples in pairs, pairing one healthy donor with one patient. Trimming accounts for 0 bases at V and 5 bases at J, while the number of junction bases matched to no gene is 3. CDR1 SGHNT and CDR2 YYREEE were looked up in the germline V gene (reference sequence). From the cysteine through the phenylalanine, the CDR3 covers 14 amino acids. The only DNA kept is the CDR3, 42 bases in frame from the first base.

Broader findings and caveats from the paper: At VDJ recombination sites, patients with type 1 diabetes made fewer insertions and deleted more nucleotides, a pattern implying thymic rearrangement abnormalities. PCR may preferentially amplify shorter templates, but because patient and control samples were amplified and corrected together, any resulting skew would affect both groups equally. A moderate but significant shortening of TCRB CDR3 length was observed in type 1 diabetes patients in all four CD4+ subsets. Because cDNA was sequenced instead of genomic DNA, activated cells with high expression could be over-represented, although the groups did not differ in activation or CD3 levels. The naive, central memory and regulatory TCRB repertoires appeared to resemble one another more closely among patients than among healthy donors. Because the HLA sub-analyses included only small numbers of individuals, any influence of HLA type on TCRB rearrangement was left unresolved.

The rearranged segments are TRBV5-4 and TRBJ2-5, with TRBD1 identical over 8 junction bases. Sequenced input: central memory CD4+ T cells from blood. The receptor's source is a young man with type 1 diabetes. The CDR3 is CASSLGDRPETQYF. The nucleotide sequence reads TGTGCCAGCAGCTTGGGGGACAGGCCCGAGACCCAGTACTTC.